This passage covers 18 T cell receptor beta chains from one sample sequenced in a study of cytomegalovirus exposure and HLA in healthy donors. Primers for the PCR totalled 60 Vbeta and 13 Jbeta. Clones were sequenced by immunoSEQ multiplex PCR, and TCRdb holds only the in-frame ones, with some missing. The sample shows fewer than 250,000 clones, approximately 79% of them seen only once. Material: PBMCs. The receptor set was obtained from a male donor in good health and CMV-seronegative.

J is TRBJ2-5 and V is TRBV20-1; D unresolved. Looked up from germline, CDR1 is DFQATT and CDR2 is SNEGSKA (reference sequence). V was trimmed by 2 bases and J by 4 bases, leaving 5 bases between them. The CDR3 length is 11 residues. CDR3 sequence: CSARPLETQYF. Here the CDR3 DNA reads TGCAGTGCTAGACCTCTAGAGACCCAGTACTTC.

The CDR3 region has the DNA TGTGCCAGCAGCTTAGACACGGAGACCCAGTACTTC. Translating it yields CASSLDTETQYF. This rearrangement joins TRBV7-9 to TRBJ2-5; D remains unclear. Germline V gene data show CDR1 as SEHNR and CDR2 as FQNEAQ (reference sequence). The germline V and J ends were trimmed by 1 base and 5 bases, with 5 bases remaining between them. The CDR3 covers 12 residues.

V and J are TRBV30 and TRBJ2-5; no clear D gene. In germline, CDR1 is GTSNPN, CDR2 SVGIG (reference sequence). CDR3 length equals 13 residues. With 2 bases removed from V and 1 base from J, the gap between germline ends came to 8 bases. The CDR3 loop reads CAWSTRSQETQYF. In DNA form, the CDR3 reads TGTGCCTGGAGTACACGCTCCCAAGAGACCCAGTACTTC.

This chain links TRBV7-2 with TRBJ2-1, with 8 positions matching TRBD1. The CDR3 totals 15 residues. The junction had 3 bases not matched to a gene; V was cut back by 5 bases and J by 0 bases. Per germline, CDR1 SGHTA and CDR2 FQGNSA. The CDR3 sequence is CASSPGQGSYNEQFF. In nucleotides, the CDR3 is TGTGCCAGCAGCCCCGGACAGGGCTCCTACAATGAGCAGTTCTTC.

A single count supports this clone. CDR3 protein: CASSLMTSGGTEQYF. The CDR3 nucleotides read TGTGCCAGCAGCTTAATGACTAGCGGGGGGACCGAGCAGTACTTC. This sequence joins TRBV13 and TRBJ2-5; 13 bases are a match to TRBD2. With the DNA end fitting TRBJ2-7 better, the J assignment may be wrong. From germline, CDR1 is PRHDT and CDR2 FYEKMQ (reference sequence). The CDR3 spans 15 residues.

The chain is built from TRBV7-9 and TRBJ2-3, with 10 bases aligning to TRBD2. CDR1 is SEHNR, CDR2 FQNEAQ, per germline (reference sequence). Trimming removed 5 bases from V and 5 bases from J; junction bases left unmatched: 7. The CDR3 spans 15 residues. CDR3 in DNA: TGTGCCAGCAGCCTACTAGCGGGGAGGAAAGATACGCAGTATTTT. This translates into CASSLLAGRKDTQYF.

The rearrangement uses TRBV13 and TRBJ2-1; TRBD2 matches 7 bases. Germline V gene lookup returns CDR1 PRHDT and CDR2 FYEKMQ (reference sequence). CDR3 length: 14 amino acids. J lost 6 bases, V lost 5 bases, and 7 bases had no gene match. In DNA, the CDR3 is TGTGCCAGCAGCCAACCGACTAGCACCAATGAGCAGTTCTTC. It translates to CASSQPTSTNEQFF. Variable domain in full (rest from reference TRBV13 and TRBJ2-1): AAGVIQSPRHLIKEKRETATLKCYPIPRHDTVYWYQQGPGQDPQFLISFYEKMQSDKGSIPDRFSAQQFSDYHSELNMSSLELGDSALYFCASSQPTSTNEQFFGPGTRLTVL.

The rearrangement joins TRBV9 to TRBJ1-2; D unclear. There are 14 residues in the CDR3. Trimming shortened V by 4 bases and J by 7 bases, and 17 bases separated the two germline ends. CDR1 and CDR2 (germline): SGDLS, YYNGEE. The CDR3 coding sequence is TGTGCCAGCAGCCCCGCAGGAATAGTGGGTGGCTACACCTTC. Translating it yields CASSPAGIVGGYTF.

This CDR3 reads CAINGGSVSNEQFF. The CDR3 DNA reads as TGTGCCATCAATGGCGGGAGTGTATCCAATGAGCAGTTCTTC. The chain employs TRBV10-3 and TRBJ2-1; TRBD2 aligns across 7 bases. Trimming cost V 7 bases and J 6 bases; bases outside gene matches: 9. The germline V gene encodes CDR1 ENHRY and CDR2 SYGVKD. The CDR3 is 14 amino acids.

The V gene is TRBV11-2, the J gene TRBJ2-5; 9 bases are a match to TRBD1. The J call may be incorrect, as the DNA end agrees better with TRBJ2-7. The CDR3 is 15 residues long. Germline V gene lookup returns CDR1 SGHAT and CDR2 FQNNGV. The CDR3 loop reads CASSAPGQGPYEQYF. In DNA, the CDR3 is TGTGCCAGCAGCGCCCCGGGACAGGGACCCTACGAGCAGTACTTC.

This CDR3 reads CASSPGLGRSTEAFF. The CDR3, as DNA: TGCGCCAGCAGCCCCGGACTGGGGAGGAGCACTGAAGCTTTCTTT. The V gene is TRBV4-1, the J gene TRBJ1-1, with D unclear. The germline gives CDR1 MGHRA, CDR2 YSYEKL. The CDR3 is 15 amino acids. V gave up 4 bases and J gave up 4 bases, with 16 bases separating them.

The J gene is TRBJ1-5, the V gene TRBV6-6, with D maybe TRBD1 (6 bases). V lost 6 bases and J lost 6, with 9 bases in between. Looked up from germline, CDR1 is MNHNY and CDR2 is SVGAGI (reference sequence). The CDR3 contains 12 residues. In nucleotides, the CDR3 is TGTGCCAGCAGAGCCAGGGGTCAGCCCCAGCATTTT. This gives the protein CASRARGQPQHF.

V gene TRBV27 combines with J gene TRBJ1-2, with TRBD1 matching over 9 bases. This CDR3 is 15 amino acids long. Trimming took 7 bases from V and 0 from J; bases not matched to a gene: 6. Germline V gene lookup returns CDR1 MNHEY and CDR2 SMNVEV (reference sequence). This chain's CDR3 is CASKDRGVTNYGYTF. Here the CDR3 DNA reads TGTGCCAGCAAGGACAGGGGTGTTACTAACTATGGCTACACCTTC.

This chain links TRBV6-1 with TRBJ2-7, with 13 nucleotides matching TRBD2. V gave up 8 bases and J gave up 4 bases; unmatched junction bases: 5. The CDR3 is 14 amino acids. CDR1 and CDR2 from the germline V gene are MNHNS and SASEGT. CDR3 amino acids: CASGTSGTLYEQYF. Written as DNA, the CDR3 is TGTGCCAGCGGGACTAGCGGGACCCTATACGAGCAGTACTTC.

CDR3 DNA sequence: TGCGCCAGCAGCTGGGACAGGGAGGGCGAAAAACTGTTTTTT. The encoded protein is CASSWDREGEKLFF. This rearrangement joins TRBV5-1 to TRBJ1-4, with 9 bases matching TRBD1. CDR3 length: 14 residues. Germline CDR1 is SGHRS and CDR2 is YFSETQ. Trimming cost V 3 bases and J 8 bases; bases outside gene matches: 5.

The chain has TRBV7-2 and TRBJ2-7; 12 bases are a match to TRBD2. Germline trimming cut 1 base from V and 2 bases from J; bases unmatched to any gene: 12. The CDR3 is 19 amino acids. From germline, CDR1 is SGHTA and CDR2 FQGNSA. CDR3 region: CASSLGLAGGHTAPYEQYF. The CDR3 region has the DNA TGTGCCAGCAGCTTAGGCCTAGCGGGGGGGCATACTGCGCCCTACGAGCAGTACTTC.

This clone was counted once. CDR3 residues: CAWTGSGTEAFF. The CDR3 region has the DNA TGTGCCTGGACAGGGTCCGGCACTGAAGCTTTCTTT. This chain links TRBV30 with TRBJ1-1, with D tentatively TRBD1 (5 bases). Trimming left V 4 bases short and J 4 bases short, with 10 bases between. The CDR3 length is 12 residues. Germline V lookup: CDR1 GTSNPN, CDR2 SVGIG (reference sequence).

This clone was counted a single time. This chain uses TRBV4-2 with TRBJ1-2; a weak D match, TRBD1 (5 bases). V lost 0 bases and J lost 4, with 6 bases in between. CDR3 length: 13 residues. Germline CDR1 reads LGHNA; CDR2 reads YNFKEQ. This CDR3 is CASSQDQGYGYTF. The CDR3 DNA is TGTGCCAGCAGCCAAGATCAGGGCTATGGCTACACCTTC.